The rows below give T cell receptor beta chains drawn from one sample of a study of Ad26.COV2.S vaccination and SARS-CoV-2 variants. TCRdb keeps only in-frame clones here, not all; method: immunoSEQ multiplex PCR. The table has some 330,000 clones, around 90% seen once; the top ten hold roughly 6%. Here the sequenced sample was peripheral blood, taken in a trial of Ad26.COV2.S vaccine versus placebo. These receptors all come from a person between 18 and 65 years old who received the Ad26.COV2.S COVID-19 vaccine or a placebo. The CDR3 runs from the conserved cysteine through the conserved F or W.

v_call,j_call,cdr3_length,cdr3_aa
TRBV19,TRBJ2-3,14,CASSIGPGPDTQYF
TRBV3-1/TRBV3-2,TRBJ2-6,16,CASSQALSGGANVLTF
TRBV5-1,TRBJ1-6,15,CASSFSTGSNSPLHF
TRBV6-1,TRBJ2-1,16,CASSEGMVGSYNEQFF
TRBV7-9,TRBJ2-2,16,CASSDPTNINTGELFF
TRBV7-9,TRBJ2-1,18,CASSHLLHRDGYAGEQFF
TRBV6-6,TRBJ1-1,15,CASSYYTEEQGAAFF
TRBV5-5,TRBJ2-3,14,CASSLLRRTDTQYF
TRBV15,TRBJ1-1,13,CATSREWQDFGQF
TRBV15,TRBJ1-1,15,CATSRGETANTEAFF
TRBV6-6,TRBJ2-7,14,CASEPGQGLYEQYF
TRBV27,TRBJ2-3,15,CASSIGVGGLDTQYF
TRBV6-2/TRBV6-3,TRBJ2-5,15,CASSQLTGFQETQYF
TRBV11-3,TRBJ2-3,14,CASAERGGPDTQYF
TRBV4-3,TRBJ1-2,14,CASSHLQGGYGYTF
TRBV11-3,TRBJ2-1,14,CASSLYGGVNEQFF
TRBV11-2,TRBJ2-2,14,CASSRSPSAGELFF
TRBV6-5,TRBJ2-1,13,CASSRNRGNEQFF
TRBV6-2/TRBV6-3,TRBJ1-2,12,CASSYPDYGYTF
TRBV6-2/TRBV6-3,TRBJ1-1,13,CASSRTWGAEAFF
TRBV6-5,TRBJ1-1,13,CASTGRLNTEAFF